This paragraph covers one T cell receptor (beta chain) sequence. What it recognizes is unknown. Scientists recovered RNA and DNA together from around 20-30 mg of unsorted bulk tissue. The record originates from a study of tumor-infiltrating lymphocytes in primary liver carcinoma. For the study at large: Tumor staging was T1-T3 N0M0; sizes spanned 4.2 to 10 cm across. The study obtained roughly 3.65 to 7.13 million productive TCRbeta reads per sample, similar across tissue types.

Production of TCR beta cDNA used 400 to 650 ng total RNA together with a constant-region primer. Three rounds of nested multiplex PCR with slightly modified ARM-PCR produced TCR beta libraries. MiXCR, applied by TCRdb to the multiplex PCR reads, yields one record per CDR3 protein. The sample yields 45,000 to 55,000 distinct CDR3 sequences, 71% seen once. Study observations and caveats: Among top clones, only about 7-25% appeared in all five tumor regions.

The sequencing sample was made of liver tumor tissue from sampling region 5. Subset indicated: tumor region T5, tumor centre. This clonotype was obtained from a man in his forties with primary liver carcinoma and hepatitis B virus infection.

As DNA, the CDR3 is TGTGCCAGCAGTCCACCCCGGGACAGGGAGGAGCAGTACTTC. Its translation: CASSPPRDREEQYF. V usage is TRBV6-5 and J usage is TRBJ2-7; 9 nucleotides line up with TRBD1. CDR1 and CDR2 (germline): MNHEY, SVGAGI. The CDR3 loop spans 14 amino acids. The J segment lost 7 bases and the V segment lost 5 bases, leaving 9 bases of the junction unmatched.